The 32 T cell receptor beta chains reported below all come from one sample, sequenced in a study of shared clonotypes between healthy human individuals. CD8 cells regarded as naive lacked CD45RO, were positively chosen for CCR7, and omitted terminally differentiated effector memory CD45RA+ cells. TCRdb's copy holds only in-frame clones and misses some; the assay was immunoSEQ multiplex PCR. The repertoire consists of about 2.1 million clones, with over 85% occurring once and the leading ten covering about 1.6%. The specimen sequenced was naive CD8+ T cells from PBMCs. These receptors were taken from a man younger than 30 in good health. Some clones in this sample may be carry-over from other donors' samples.

In this sample, this clone turned up once. This sequence joins TRBV7-2 and TRBJ2-5; TRBD1 or TRBD2 may be the D gene (5 bases each). This CDR3 region has 13 residues. V gave up 1 base and J gave up 4 bases, with 7 bases separating them. Germline lookup yields CDR1 SGHTA and CDR2 FQGNSA. CDR3 bases: TGTGCCAGCAGCTTAGTTGGGGGAGAGACCCAGTACTTC. Encoded protein: CASSLVGGETQYF. The full variable domain, in which reference TRBV7-2 and TRBJ2-5 provide the parts outside the CDR3, is GAGVSQSPSNKVTEKGKDVELRCDPISGHTALYWYRQSLGQGLEFLIYFQGNSAPDKSGLPSDRFSAERTGGSVSTLTIQRTQQEDSAVYLCASSLVGGETQYFGPGTRLLVL.

The genes are TRBV25-1 and TRBJ2-1; TRBD2 might be the D (7 bases). The CDR3 spans 13 residues. V was clipped by 4 bases and J by 14 bases, with 18 bases between them. In germline, CDR1 is MGHDK, CDR2 SYGVNS. Here the CDR3 reads CASSVSGGQYEFF. CDR3 bases: TGTGCCAGCAGTGTCTCGGGGGGCCAATATGAGTTCTTC.

This clone was seen only once. This chain uses TRBV4-1 with TRBJ2-7, with a weak D call TRBD1 (6 bases). Trimming shortened V by 3 bases and J by 6 bases, and 21 bases separated the two germline ends. The length of the CDR3 is 16 residues. CDR1 is MGHRA, CDR2 YSYEKL, per germline. In DNA, the CDR3 is TGCGCCAGCAGCCATAAACCGGGACAAAGAACCGGCGAGCAGTACTTC. Translating it yields CASSHKPGQRTGEQYF.

J is TRBJ2-2 and V is TRBV13; D may be TRBD2 (6 bases). CDR3 length equals 14 residues. V lost 4 bases and J 1 base, leaving 7 bases between the germline ends. Germline CDR1 and CDR2: PRHDT and FYEKMQ (reference sequence). The CDR3 protein is CASSSRGNTGELFF. Written as DNA, the CDR3 is TGTGCCAGCAGCTCGCGGGGGAACACCGGGGAGCTGTTTTTT.

The chain employs TRBV7-2 and TRBJ2-2; 7 nucleotides agree with TRBD2. The length of the CDR3 is 15 residues. The germline V gene encodes CDR1 SGHTA and CDR2 FQGNSA. Trimming cost V 5 bases and J 0 bases; bases outside gene matches: 3. The CDR3 loop reads CASSPGLANTGELFF. The CDR3 DNA reads TGTGCCAGCAGCCCCGGACTAGCGAACACCGGGGAGCTGTTTTTT.

The V call is TRBV7-9, the J call TRBJ1-5; D gene ambiguous. Germline V gene data show CDR1 as SEHNR and CDR2 as FQNEAQ (reference sequence). The CDR3 is 14 amino acids. Trimming removed 5 bases at V and 3 bases at J, with 11 bases between. In DNA form, the CDR3 reads TGTGCCAGCAGCGTCGCAGGTTCCAATCAGCCCCAGCATTTT. It translates to CASSVAGSNQPQHF.

This clone came up once. The rearrangement uses TRBV4-2 and TRBJ1-1; D is possibly TRBD1 (5 bases). Deletions cut 11 bases from V and 7 bases from J, with 17 bases between. The CDR3 has 12 residues. Looked up from germline, CDR1 is LGHNA and CDR2 is YNFKEQ. CDR3: CALAGPQGEAFF. Written as DNA, the CDR3 is TGTGCCTTAGCAGGCCCCCAGGGTGAAGCTTTCTTT.

The V call is TRBV28, the J call TRBJ2-7, with D possibly TRBD2 on 6 matching bases. This CDR3 has 15 amino acids. Germline V gene sequence: CDR1 MDHEN, CDR2 SYDVKM. Trimming removed 8 bases from V and 0 bases from J, with 17 bases in between. The CDR3 DNA sequence: TGTGCCAGCGCCGGGAGCGGCAGTAGCTCCTACGAGCAGTACTTC. Translated: CASAGSGSSSYEQYF.

The chain is built from TRBV7-8 and TRBJ1-5, with D tentatively TRBD1 (6 bases). Between the trimmed V and J ends, which lost 1 base and 7 bases, there was a span of 14 bases. CDR1 and CDR2 (germline): SGHVS, FQNEAQ. The length of the CDR3 is 15 residues. The CDR3 DNA reads as TGTGCCAGCAGCTTAGATCTGGGGGCAGAACAGCCCCAGCATTTT. Translated, it gives CASSLDLGAEQPQHF.

The chain recombines TRBV6-1 with TRBJ2-7; D may be TRBD2 (6 bases). The CDR3 sequence is 16 residues long. Germline values: CDR1 MNHNS, CDR2 SASEGT. Trimming took off 4 bases at V and 5 bases at J, with 21 bases between the two ends. The CDR3 protein is CASSAYWRVGLDEQYF. The CDR3 DNA sequence: TGTGCCAGCAGTGCGTATTGGAGGGTGGGTTTGGACGAGCAGTACTTC.

The CDR3 DNA follows: TGCGCCAGCAGCTTGCCCCAGCAGGGAGGAAGGGAGTCAAACTATGGCTACACCTTC. It codes for CASSLPQQGGRESNYGYTF. V gene TRBV5-1 combines with J gene TRBJ1-2, with TRBD1 as a possible D gene (5 bases). CDR3 length: 19 residues. V lost 1 base and J 2 bases, leaving 24 bases between the germline ends. Germline values: CDR1 SGHRS, CDR2 YFSETQ.

The chain carries TRBV6-5 and TRBJ2-7; D is unresolved. The V gene lost 2 bases and the J gene lost 2 bases, with 10 bases spanning the gap. The CDR3 runs to 14 residues. Per germline, CDR1 MNHEY and CDR2 SVGAGI. CDR3 amino acids: CASSYAPAPYEQYF. The CDR3 region has the DNA TGTGCCAGCAGTTACGCCCCTGCCCCCTACGAGCAGTACTTC.

This chain links TRBV6-1 with TRBJ1-5; D unclear. V was trimmed by 1 base and J by 2 bases, leaving 9 bases between them. Germline V CDR1 and CDR2: MNHNS, SASEGT. The CDR3 spans 15 residues. CDR3: CASSEGGYGNQPQHF. In DNA, the CDR3 is TGTGCCAGCAGTGAAGGGGGTTATGGCAATCAGCCCCAGCATTTT.

The V gene is TRBV30, the J gene TRBJ1-3; TRBD1 is a possible D gene (5 bases). This CDR3 contains 16 residues. Trimming took off 0 bases at V and 0 bases at J, with 12 bases between the two ends. Per the germline V gene, CDR1 is GTSNPN and CDR2 is SVGIG (reference sequence). The CDR3 DNA sequence: TGTGCCTGGAGTGTAGGGGCTTCCCTCTCTGGAAACACCATATATTTT. Its protein product is CAWSVGASLSGNTIYF.

The CDR3 DNA follows: TGTGCCAGCAGCCCCGACACTTCCTCCTACGAGCAGTACTTC. Translating it yields CASSPDTSSYEQYF. The chain joins TRBV27 to TRBJ2-7; D not certain. The CDR3 is 14 residues long. Trimming cost V 6 bases and J 0 bases, with 12 bases left between them. Germline V gene sequence: CDR1 MNHEY, CDR2 SMNVEV (reference sequence).

This chain links TRBV2 with TRBJ2-2; 7 bases are shared with TRBD2. J gave up 4 bases and V 2 bases, and 4 bases lay outside the gene matches. In germline, CDR1 is SNHLY, CDR2 FYNNEI. The CDR3 extends over 15 amino acids. The CDR3 region is CASSESPGGTGELFF. The CDR3 coding sequence is TGTGCCAGCAGTGAAAGCCCGGGGGGCACCGGGGAGCTGTTTTTT.

The chain recombines TRBV9 with TRBJ2-1; the match to TRBD2 covers 8 bases. The CDR3 covers 14 residues. The V segment lost 4 bases and the J segment 8 bases; nucleotides outside the gene matches: 8. The germline CDR1 and CDR2 sequences are SGDLS and YYNGEE. For the CDR3, the DNA is TGTGCCAGCAGCTCCGGGGGGGGAATCCATGAGCAGTTCTTC. It translates to CASSSGGGIHEQFF.

The chain combines TRBV4-1 with TRBJ2-1; D unresolved. The CDR3 runs to 13 residues. CDR1 is MGHRA, CDR2 YSYEKL, per germline. The V end was cut by 4 bases, the J end by 4 bases, with 8 bases between. CDR3 nucleotides: TGCGCCAGCAGCCCGATAGGATACAATGAGCAGTTCTTC. It translates to CASSPIGYNEQFF.

The genes are TRBV4-2 and TRBJ2-1; TRBD2 matches 13 bases. The CDR3 spans 17 residues. Germline lookup yields CDR1 LGHNA and CDR2 YNFKEQ. J was trimmed by 10 bases and V by 3 bases; bases with no gene match: 12. The CDR3 is CASSHLTGTSGISEQFF. The DNA for the CDR3 is TGTGCCAGCAGCCATCTAACGGGGACTAGCGGGATTTCGGAGCAGTTCTTC.

This rearrangement joins TRBV9 to TRBJ1-3; TRBD1 is a possible D gene (5 bases). Germline V gene data show CDR1 as SGDLS and CDR2 as YYNGEE. The CDR3 sequence is 14 residues long. Trimming removed 3 bases from V and 9 bases from J, with 16 bases in between. This CDR3 reads CASSAFGDEGTIYF. DNA of the CDR3: TGTGCCAGCAGCGCGTTTGGGGACGAAGGCACCATATATTTT.

The V gene is TRBV15, the J gene TRBJ2-7; TRBD2 agrees at 9 bases. The CDR3 extends over 15 amino acids. J lost 4 bases, V lost 3 bases, and 7 bases had no gene match. The V gene's germline CDR1 is LNHNV and CDR2 YYDKDF (reference sequence). The DNA for the CDR3 is TGTGCCACCAGCAGGGAAGCGGGAGGTTTATACGAGCAGTACTTC. It encodes CATSREAGGLYEQYF. The whole variable domain, remainder taken from reference TRBV15 and TRBJ2-7, is DAMVIQNPRYQVTQFGKPVTLSCSQTLNHNVMYWYQQKSSQAPKLLFHYYDKDFNNEADTPDNFQSRRPNTSFCFLDIRSPGLGDTAMYLCATSREAGGLYEQYFGPGTRLTVT.

The rearrangement uses TRBV7-9 and TRBJ1-3; 7 bases fit TRBD1. The junction had 10 bases not matched to a gene; V was cut back by 7 bases and J by 4 bases. The CDR3 contains 15 residues. Germline CDR1 SEHNR, CDR2 FQNEAQ (reference sequence). CDR3: CASTHSDRVGNTIYF. In DNA, the CDR3 is TGTGCCAGCACACACTCAGACAGGGTGGGAAACACCATATATTTT.

The chain couples TRBV9 to TRBJ1-2, with 7 bases lining up with TRBD1. CDR3 size: 15 residues. The ends lost 0 bases at V and 2 bases at J; junction bases unmatched: 4. Per germline, CDR1 SGDLS and CDR2 YYNGEE. The CDR3 loop reads CASSVARQGNYGYTF. CDR3 in DNA: TGTGCCAGCAGCGTAGCGCGACAGGGAAACTATGGCTACACCTTC. The whole variable domain, remainder taken from reference TRBV9 and TRBJ1-2, is DSGVTQTPKHLITATGQRVTLRCSPRSGDLSVYWYQQSLDQGLQFLIQYYNGEERAKGNILERFSAQQFPDLHSELNLSSLELGDSALYFCASSVARQGNYGYTFGSGTRLTVV.

Remarks on this clone: At the DNA level, this CDR3 is encoded by other sequences in the same sample as well. The rearrangement links TRBV6-6 to TRBJ2-2; D unresolved. V was pared by 0 bases and J by 0 bases, with 5 bases between. The CDR3 has 15 residues. Germline V lookup: CDR1 MNHNY, CDR2 SVGAGI (reference sequence). The CDR3 region is CASSYSAPNTGELFF. The CDR3 region has the DNA TGTGCCAGCAGTTACTCAGCCCCGAACACCGGGGAGCTGTTTTTT.

As to this clone: Other nucleotide sequences in the sample specify the same CDR3. The chain recombines TRBV15 with TRBJ1-1; D is uncertain. V lost 0 bases, J lost 0 bases, and 11 bases lay in between. The CDR3 is made up of 16 amino acids. In germline, CDR1 is LNHNV, CDR2 YYDKDF (reference sequence). CDR3 in DNA: TGTGCCACCAGCAGAGATCGAGGAGCGCTGAACACTGAAGCTTTCTTT. This encodes CATSRDRGALNTEAFF. The full variable domain, in which reference TRBV15 and TRBJ1-1 provide the parts outside the CDR3, is DAMVIQNPRYQVTQFGKPVTLSCSQTLNHNVMYWYQQKSSQAPKLLFHYYDKDFNNEADTPDNFQSRRPNTSFCFLDIRSPGLGDTAMYLCATSRDRGALNTEAFFGQGTRLTVV.

The chain has TRBV19 and TRBJ1-2; TRBD1 aligns across 8 bases. The germline V gene encodes CDR1 LNHDA and CDR2 SQIVND (reference sequence). The CDR3 length is 13 residues. V shed 6 bases and J 6 bases; nucleotides not matched to a gene: 6. The CDR3 here is CASSGQGRNGYTF. The CDR3 region has the DNA TGTGCCAGTAGCGGACAGGGCAGAAATGGCTACACCTTC.

The chain has TRBV7-3 and TRBJ2-1, with 13 bases identical to TRBD2. V lost 4 bases to trimming and J lost 5 bases; unmatched junction nucleotides: 2. Per germline, CDR1 SGHTA and CDR2 FQGTGA. This CDR3 is built from 15 residues. The CDR3 is CASSWTSGRHNEQFF. DNA of the CDR3: TGTGCCAGCAGCTGGACTAGCGGGAGACACAATGAGCAGTTCTTC. Drawing the rest from reference TRBV7-3 and TRBJ2-1, the complete variable domain is GAGVSQTPSNKVTEKGKYVELRCDPISGHTALYWYRQSLGQGPEFLIYFQGTGAADDSGLPNDRFFAVRPEGSVSTLKIQRTERGDSAVYLCASSWTSGRHNEQFFGPGTRLTVL.

The chain recombines TRBV30 with TRBJ2-7, with D perhaps TRBD2 (5 bases). The CDR3 consists of 14 residues. Trimming cost V 2 bases and J 2 bases, with 13 bases left between them. Germline V CDR1 and CDR2: GTSNPN, SVGIG (reference sequence). CDR3 DNA: TGTGCCTGGAGTTCGGGGTTAAAAGCCTACGAGCAGTACTTC. This codes for CAWSSGLKAYEQYF.

This clone was seen only once. The gene calls are TRBV11-2 and TRBJ2-5, with a tentative D call TRBD1 (5 bases). The V and J ends lost 1 base and 1 base respectively, with 19 bases between them. The V gene's germline CDR1 is SGHAT and CDR2 FQNNGV. The length of the CDR3 is 18 residues. CDR3 coding DNA: TGTGCCAGCAGCTTAGGGGGCGGTAGGGCTGGGTCCCAAGAGACCCAGTACTTC. Amino acid sequence: CASSLGGGRAGSQETQYF.

The V and J genes are TRBV4-3 and TRBJ2-3; the match to TRBD2 covers 9 bases. Germline assignment: CDR1 LGHNA and CDR2 YSLEER. J gave up 6 bases and V 1 base, and 8 bases lay outside the gene matches. The length of the CDR3 is 16 residues. The CDR3 bases are TGCGCCAGCAGCCAAGGGGTTAGCGGGAGTGTGGATACGCAGTATTTT. Translation: CASSQGVSGSVDTQYF.

The V call is TRBV19, the J call TRBJ2-1; possible D gene TRBD1, 5 bases. The CDR3 loop spans 16 amino acids. V was cut by 4 bases and J by 0 bases, with 13 bases left in between. The germline CDR1 and CDR2 sequences are LNHDA and SQIVND (reference sequence). CDR3 in DNA: TGTGCCAGTAGTAGTTCCCTGACAGTCTCCTACAATGAGCAGTTCTTC. It translates to CASSSSLTVSYNEQFF.

The genes are TRBV5-6 and TRBJ1-3, with D perhaps matching TRBD1 (5 bases). CDR3 length equals 16 residues. The V gene lost 2 bases and the J gene lost 1 base, with 13 bases spanning the gap. From germline, CDR1 is SGHDT and CDR2 YYEEEE. DNA for the CDR3: TGTGCCAGCAGCTTTAAGCGGGGCCATTCTGGAAACACCATATATTTT. Protein sequence: CASSFKRGHSGNTIYF. The variable domain in full, with the rest retrieved from reference TRBV5-6 and TRBJ1-3, is DAGVTQSPTHLIKTRGQQVTLRCSPKSGHDTVSWYQQALGQGPQFIFQYYEEEERQRGNFPDRFSGHQFPNYSSELNVNALLLGDSALYLCASSFKRGHSGNTIYFGEGSWLTVV.